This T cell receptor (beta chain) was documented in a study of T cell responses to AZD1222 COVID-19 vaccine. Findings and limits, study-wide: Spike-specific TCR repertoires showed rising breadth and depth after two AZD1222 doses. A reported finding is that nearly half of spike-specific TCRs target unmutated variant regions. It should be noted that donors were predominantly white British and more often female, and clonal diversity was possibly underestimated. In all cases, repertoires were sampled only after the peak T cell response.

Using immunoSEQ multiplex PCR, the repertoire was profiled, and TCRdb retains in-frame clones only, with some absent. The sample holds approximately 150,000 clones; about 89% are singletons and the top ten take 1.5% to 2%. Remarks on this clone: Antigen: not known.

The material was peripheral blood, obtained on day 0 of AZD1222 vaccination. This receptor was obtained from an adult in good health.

In DNA form, the CDR3 reads TGTGCCAGTAGTAATGCAGGGTCGGGTCAGCCCCAGCATTTT. As protein: CASSNAGSGQPQHF. This chain joins TRBV19 and TRBJ1-5; D is possibly TRBD1 (5 bases). Germline-derived CDR1 and CDR2 are LNHDA and SQIVND (reference sequence). V was trimmed by 4 bases and J by 6 bases, leaving 13 bases between them. CDR3 size: 14 residues.